The present T cell receptor beta chain was sequenced within a study of cytomegalovirus exposure and HLA in healthy donors (dated by TCRdb to about 2017). About the investigation overall: According to an earlier analysis of a few hundred of the donors, some 170 million T cells yielded some 110 million unique TCR beta sequences and roughly 280 Gb of sequence data. Among 350 to 400 genotyped donors of the cohort, an average of 235,054 unique TCR beta nucleotide sequences were sequenced per donor, around a sixth of them non-productive. In the later analysis, no new phenotypic data were used to find candidate immune exposures; instead, reliance was placed on TCR beta sequences and their occurrence across donors. The number of donors typed differed by locus, with roughly 620-630 for A, B, C, DRB1 and DQB1, over 500 for DQA1, about 610 for DPA1, and over 400 for DPB1. Both class I and class II loci were covered by HLA typing, at four-digit resolution. The aim of the study was to test whether cataloging public T cell receptors could identify signatures of past pathogen exposure. Of the 300 to 500 genotyped donors, 75% to 85% were placed in the genetic ancestry cluster associated with self-reported Caucasian donors. The T cell repertoires of around 670 subjects were profiled by immunosequencing and related to cytomegalovirus serostatus. To study patterns of TCR occurrence, a later analysis re-analyzed previously published TCR beta repertoires from 666 donors and added high-resolution HLA genotyping. Roughly 300 gigabases of sequencing data and tens of millions of unique TCR sequences were included in an early release covering 550 to 800 HLA-typed donors. Along with the approximately 700-subject first cohort, a separate validation cohort of over 90 different subjects was used. High-throughput TCR immunosequencing, statistical association of individual TCRs with disease status, and machine learning were combined to predict cytomegalovirus infection status. An earlier analysis of some 600 of the donors applied high-throughput TCR beta sequencing to assess whether each TCR beta V gene segment acted as functional or pseudogenic. Alongside the repertoire data, information on donor age, sex, ethnicity and CMV serostatus was compiled. All discovery cohort repertoires had been generated using a single sequencing platform. Several DR-DQ haplotypes were treated as single units for association and clustering because of strong linkage in the cohort. A later genetic analysis used genome-wide SNP genotypes for about 60% of the roughly 700 donors, treating that subset as a discovery cohort. Overall study results and their limits: In a later genetic analysis, a missense DCLRE1C variant was associated with V-gene and J-gene trimming of TCR beta chains, and the association was replicated in an independent cohort. In a later genetic analysis, fewer N-insertions in productive TCRs were reported among donors in an Asian-associated ancestry cluster than the roughly 640-donor mean. It was suggested by the authors that the approach could potentially be generalized to other disease states and immunological phenotypes. Roughly uniform sequencing depth across donors was assumed in presence/absence analyses, although this assumption may not hold. A later analysis reported that several top co-occurrence clusters appeared linked to parvovirus B19, influenza, CMV and Epstein-Barr virus. When HLA alleles, especially DR and DQ, strongly co-occurred, TCR associations were difficult to assign to individual alleles. In vitro tests confirmed that a few of the cytomegalovirus-associated TCR beta chains recognize cytomegalovirus antigens. A further reported finding was that TCR beta sequences accurately predicted the HLA-A and HLA-B alleles for most subjects in the first cohort. This cohort had only TCR beta chains sequenced, and the lack of alpha or paired-chain data limited which features could be detected. Correlated functional status among segregating V segments might reflect linkage disequilibrium, but an unknown experimental factor could not be ruled out. In the study, 164 TCR beta chains were listed as associated with cytomegalovirus. Some IMGT-functional V segments, including TRBV6-2 and TRBV6-3, could not be told apart with the 87-base-pair reads, so those segments were excluded. Specific HLA alleles were associated with about 17,000 TCR beta sequences at a false discovery rate of 0.05 in a later analysis. Cytomegalovirus status was reported to be diagnosed by the classifier with high specificity and sensitivity in both the original and validation cohorts. A cluster of highly shared sequence variants was judged likely to represent a technical artifact of the sequencing pipeline. Because counts were too low, 15 to 20 rarely observed V segments, including chromosome 9 orphons, were left out of the earlier analysis of roughly 600 of the donors. In an earlier analysis of 587 of the donors, most TCR beta V segments appeared in productive rearrangements about 87% or about 30% of the time, broadly matching IMGT annotations. HLA typing was unavailable for some donors at each locus, so association tests used only the typed subset. A later analysis found that HLA-associated TCR beta chains were more clonally expanded and had lower generation probabilities than equally common non-associated chains. Most TCR sequences were seen in very few donors, while some public TCRs were found in many individuals. The only immune exposure information available for the cohort was CMV serostatus. According to a later analysis, most CMV-associated TCR beta chains appeared to be HLA-restricted, and the HLA associations seemed to be driven largely by CMV exposure. In a later analysis, the rate of TCR association differed among HLA loci, with DRB1 alleles having the most associated TCRs and HLA-C alleles having the fewest.

From the cysteine up to the phenylalanine, the CDR3 has a length of 16 residues. The sequence is cut down to CDR3 DNA, 48 bases in frame from base 1. V is clipped by 3 bases and J by 5 bases, and the sequence between their germline boundaries is 18 bases long. Taken from the germline V gene, the CDR1 and CDR2 loops are SGHTS and YDEGEE. Libraries were prepared through the immunoSEQ multiplex PCR assay. For the multiplex PCR, a mixture combining 60 forward primers for TCR Vbeta segments and 13 reverse primers for TCR Jbeta segments was used. Amplification of the CDR3 region of rearranged TCR beta genes was performed with a multiplex PCR assay on genomic DNA. The amplified TCR beta libraries were sequenced on the Illumina HiSeq System as 87-base-pair reads. As for the authors' bioinformatics: A later analysis counted tens of millions of unique TCR beta chains across the approximately 700 repertoires, and 9.5 million to 11 million of these chains were shared by at least two donors. Raw reads were error-corrected and collapsed into unique sequences by a nearest-neighbor algorithm in which closely related sequences were merged to remove PCR and sequencing errors. To assign V, D and J gene segments, CDR3 sequences were aligned to IMGT reference sequences. For a sequence to be retained, a match of at least six nucleotides to both a V gene segment and a J gene segment was required. Rearrangements were called productive when the CDR3 lacked stop codons and stayed in frame with V and J; all others were non-productive. CDR3 was defined by IMGT convention, running from the second conserved V-encoded cysteine to the conserved J-encoded phenylalanine. The earlier analysis of a few hundred of the donors excluded sequences that lacked an unambiguous match to a single V gene segment. An earlier analysis of about 590 of the donors classified V segments as functional when productive rearrangements were above 56.7% and as segregating when the standard deviation between donors was above 5%. A statistical classification framework was built to diagnose cytomegalovirus status from the catalog of TCR beta chain sequences. A later analysis assigned V and J genes by comparing TCR nucleotide sequences with IMGT/GENE-DB human TR gene sequences. The TCRdist pipeline was used in a later analysis to assign CDR3 sequences and most-parsimonious VDJ recombination scenarios. In a later analysis, every TCR beta chain was defined by the combination of its CDR3 amino acid sequence and its V-gene family, and reads without a unique V-gene family were dropped. A later analysis removed 500 to 650 highly shared, low-generation-probability nucleotide sequences to deal with suspected cross-contamination and a sequencing artifact. For each public chain, a later analysis derived a clonal expansion index from normalized ranks of inferred template counts within each repertoire. In a later analysis, generation probabilities were computed using a VDJ recombination model fitted to out-of-frame rearrangements, and the results were checked against IGoR. In a later analysis, hypergeometric tests were used to score TCR-TCR, TCR-HLA and TCR-CMV co-occurrence, with a repertoire-size bias correction applied to TCR pairs. To estimate false discovery rates, a later analysis permuted the HLA or CMV assignments 20 times. In a later analysis, co-occurring TCRs were grouped using DBSCAN, and TCRdist sequence similarity was added for clustering within HLA-allele-positive subsets. Repertoires with fewer than 30,000 or more than 120,000 public chains were left out of co-occurrence clustering, as were five repertoires with anomalous nucleotide sharing. TCRdb stores this immuneACCESS table with in-frame sequences only. Part of the clones is absent; in the studies checked, under half of the shortfall reflects unresolved V genes, and no reason is known for the rest. That table is the source of V, J and clone size, and D and trimming were worked out from the DNA. Within this sample are about 160,000 clones, with more than 65% of them counted one time only. The ten biggest clones cover roughly 6.7% of the sample.

Comment on this clone: The target of this receptor is not known. The input lacks base qualities; no much larger clone sits a single base away.

The cohort was made up of 666 healthy bone marrow donors. Cohort members were all nominally healthy when sampled, although unrecorded immune exposures were likely present. The donor tested CMV seropositive, placing the donor among the roughly 300 seropositive members of the cohort. A peripheral blood sample was provided by each donor, and peripheral blood mononuclear cells were used for TCR beta sequencing. The Qiagen DNeasy Blood Extraction Kit was used to extract genomic DNA from the blood cell samples. The origin of this receptor is a man over 45 in good health and CMV-seropositive. Material: PBMCs. The V and J segments used are TRBV5-8 and TRBJ1-3; no D segment can be confidently identified. The nucleotides read TGTGCCAGCAGCTCGCGATCGGAGGGAAGAAGAAACACCATATATTTT. This codes for CASSSRSEGRRNTIYF.